This TCR beta chain was sequenced in a study of T cell responses to AZD1222 COVID-19 vaccine. Findings and caveats of the study: Vaccine-associated CD4 TCRs ranged over spike, dominating at 160-218 and 743-854. Two AZD1222 administrations were followed by greater Spike-specific TCR breadth and depth. The repertoires were collected only after the peak T cell response. Clonal diversity was possibly underestimated, and the donors were mostly white British, with more females.

Only a few counts were recorded for this clone. Antigen: not known. Method: immunoSEQ multiplex PCR; TCRdb's copy keeps in-frame clones and lacks some. In the table there are under 90,000 clones, 80% to 90% of which are singletons. V lost 5 bases to trimming and J lost 6 bases; unmatched junction nucleotides: 12. CDR1 and CDR2 from the germline V gene are SGHTA and FQGNSA. This CDR3 has 15 residues. The sample here was peripheral blood, taken 28 days after the second AZD1222 dose. The TCR was taken from an adult who received the AZD1222 COVID-19 vaccine. V usage is TRBV7-2 and J usage is TRBJ2-5, with 7 bases aligning to TRBD2. CDR3 nucleotide sequence: TGTGCCAGCAGCAGAGACTTAGCGGGTCCGCAGACCCAGTACTTC. Its translation: CASSRDLAGPQTQYF.